The rows below give T cell receptor beta chains drawn from one sample of a study of OX40 agonist ivuxolimab in advanced cancers. The protocol was immunoSEQ multiplex PCR, while the TCRdb copy is restricted to in-frame clones and leaves out a portion. The sample includes 40,000 to 55,000 clones, approximately 95% of them seen just once. Sequences were derived from CD4+ or CD8+ T cells sorted from blood, sampled in a trial of the OX40 agonist ivuxolimab. The receptors shown here come from an adult with an advanced solid tumor such as melanoma, head and neck, liver or kidney cancer. CDR3s include the opening cysteine and the closing phenylalanine or tryptophan. The D gene is left open where the match is weak. Where a row states a size, it is once, few, many or the class of an expanded clone; other rows omit it.

j_gene	d_gene	abundance	v_gene	CDR3nt	CDR3aa
TRBJ1-2	-	-	TRBV29-1	TGCAGCGTTGATAGAGGGGACGCTGGCTACACCTTC	CSVDRGDAGYTF
TRBJ2-1	-	few	TRBV30	TGTGCCTGGAGTGTACTTGTCGGGACCGGCAATGAGCAGTTCTTC	CAWSVLVGTGNEQFF
TRBJ2-1	TRBD2	-	TRBV28	TGTGCCAGCAGTCTGGGAGGAGGTCTAGCGGGATTCGATGAGCAGTTCTTC	CASSLGGGLAGFDEQFF
TRBJ2-7	-	-	TRBV4-3	TGCGCCAGCAGCCAAGAAGGGAGGTACGGGTATGGCGAGCAGTACTTC	CASSQEGRYGYGEQYF
TRBJ1-2	-	-	TRBV11-2	TGTGCCAGCAGCCCGGGGTGGGGAGGCTACACCTTC	CASSPGWGGYTF
TRBJ2-7	-	-	TRBV27	TGTGCCAGCAGTTTTTCGGCCAGGGGGGACGAGCAGTACTTC	CASSFSARGDEQYF
TRBJ2-7	TRBD1	-	TRBV7-8	TGTGCCAGCAGTCGGGACAGCCCATATATTTACGAGCAGTACTTC	CASSRDSPYIYEQYF
TRBJ1-1	-	-	TRBV21-1	TGTGCCAGCAGCAAAGAGGCGCCTCCGACACGGGATACAGCTTTCTTT	CASSKEAPPTRDTAFF
TRBJ2-1	TRBD2	-	TRBV27	TGTGCCAGCAGTATTGTAGCGGGAGTTTCCTACAATGAGCAGTTCTTC	CASSIVAGVSYNEQFF
TRBJ2-4	-	-	TRBV28	TGTGCCAGCAGTTCCCTCCGGGTGGGCGGGATGACGTACTTC	CASSSLRVGGMTYF
TRBJ2-5	-	-	TRBV28	TGTGCCAGCAGTCCCTCCACAGGGGAGGTTGGGACCCAGTACTTC	CASSPSTGEVGTQYF
TRBJ1-2	TRBD1	-	TRBV7-9	TGTGCCAGCAGCTTAGCGGCAGGGACAGCTCCTTATGGCTACACCTTC	CASSLAAGTAPYGYTF
TRBJ2-1	TRBD2	-	TRBV19	TGTGCCAGTAGTACTGCTAGCGGGTACAATGAGCAGTTCTTC	CASSTASGYNEQFF
TRBJ2-5	-	-	TRBV7-2	TGTGCCAGCAGCTTAGACGTAGCAGGGGGGGAGACCCAGTACTTC	CASSLDVAGGETQYF
TRBJ1-2	-	-	TRBV15	TGTGCCACCAGTCCCAACCTGGGGGAGGGAGGCTATGGCTACACCTTC	CATSPNLGEGGYGYTF
TRBJ1-1	-	-	TRBV6-1	TGTGCCAGCAGTCTTCAGAACACTGAAGCTTTCTTT	CASSLQNTEAFF
TRBJ2-7	TRBD1	-	TRBV7-9	TGTGCCAGCAGCCGGACAGGGAGTAGCTCCTACGAGCAGTACTTC	CASSRTGSSSYEQYF
TRBJ2-1	TRBD2	-	TRBV13	TGTGCCAGCAGCTTAGCGGGACTAGATTACAATGAGCAGTTCTTC	CASSLAGLDYNEQFF
TRBJ2-7	-	-	TRBV29-1	TGCAGCGTTGAAGGCGGGGTAAGACCCTACGAGCAGTACTTC	CSVEGGVRPYEQYF
TRBJ2-7	-	-	TRBV4-3	TGCGCCAGCAGCCAGGGATTGGGGGGAGACAGCTCGTACTTC	CASSQGLGGDSSYF
TRBJ1-1	-	-	TRBV28	TGTGCCAGCAGTTATTACGGGGAGAACACTGAAGCTTTCTTT	CASSYYGENTEAFF
TRBJ2-4	TRBD2	-	TRBV4-1	TGCGCCAGCAGCGGGAGGGGTGAGAACATTCAGTACTTC	CASSGRGENIQYF
TRBJ2-7	-	-	TRBV9	TGTGCCAGCAGCGTGAGGGAGTGGGCCTACGAGCAGTACTTC	CASSVREWAYEQYF
TRBJ2-1	-	once	TRBV19	TGTGCCAGTAGTATGGGTTCCACCTACAATGAGCAGTTCTTC	CASSMGSTYNEQFF
TRBJ2-1	-	-	TRBV28	TGTGCCAGCAGCCCCCTGATGGGGTGGCATCCAGATTCCTACAATGAGCAGTTCTTC	CASSPLMGWHPDSYNEQFF
TRBJ1-2	-	-	TRBV12-2	TGTGCAAGTCGCTTAGCCTATCCGGACCTCAACTATGGCTACACCTTC	CASRLAYPDLNYGYTF
TRBJ2-2	-	-	TRBV27	TGTGCCAGCAGTTCCCAGGTGGAGACCGGGGAGCTGTTTTTT	CASSSQVETGELFF
TRBJ2-3	TRBD2	-	TRBV27	TGTGCCAGCAGTTTATACACAGCGGGGGCGACGACAGATACGCAGTATTTT	CASSLYTAGATTDTQYF
TRBJ1-1	-	-	TRBV7-8	TGTGCCAGCAGCTTGCGCCTTCGACAGGAAACTATGAACACTGAAGCTTTCTTT	CASSLRLRQETMNTEAFF
TRBJ2-1	TRBD2	-	TRBV7-3	TGTGCCAGCAGCTCGGGACTAGCGGCCAATGAGCAGTTCTTC	CASSSGLAANEQFF
TRBJ1-5	-	-	TRBV27	TGTGCCAGCAGTCCTATTCAAGGGTGGCTTTATAGCAATCAGCCCCAGCATTTT	CASSPIQGWLYSNQPQHF
TRBJ2-7	-	-	TRBV6-1	TGTGCCACGATACAGGGTTACGAGCAGTACTTC	CATIQGYEQYF
TRBJ2-2	-	-	TRBV4-1	TGCGCCAGCAGCCCGCGGACTCTGGACACCGGGGAGCTGTTTTTT	CASSPRTLDTGELFF
TRBJ2-1	TRBD2	-	TRBV7-2	TGTGCCAGCAGCGGGACGGGACTAGCCTACAATGAGCAGTTCTTC	CASSGTGLAYNEQFF
TRBJ2-7	-	-	TRBV27	TGTGCCAGCAGTTCAACTAGCTATACCTACGAGCAGTACTTC	CASSSTSYTYEQYF
TRBJ2-7	-	-	TRBV7-9	TGTGCCAGCAGCTCGTGGACAGACACCTACGAGCAGTACTTC	CASSSWTDTYEQYF
TRBJ2-7	-	-	TRBV6-5	TGTGCCAGCAGTTACTCAAAGGGCCCCTACGAGCAGTACTTC	CASSYSKGPYEQYF
TRBJ2-1	TRBD2	-	TRBV9	TGTGCCAGCAGCGTCGGGACTAGCGGGTTGAAGCAGTTCTTC	CASSVGTSGLKQFF
TRBJ2-3	-	-	TRBV9	TGTGCCAGCAGCGGTTGGACAGACCCTAGCACAGATACGCAGTATTTT	CASSGWTDPSTDTQYF
TRBJ1-4	TRBD1	once	TRBV10-3	TGTGCCATCCAAGGGGACAGGGGTGAAAAACTGTTTTTT	CAIQGDRGEKLFF
TRBJ1-2	-	-	TRBV19	TGTGCCAGTAGTGAGACCGTTAACTATGGCTACACCTTC	CASSETVNYGYTF
TRBJ2-7	-	once	TRBV4-3	TGCGCCAGCAGCCAAGTCAGAGGGATCGGCTACGAGCAGTACTTC	CASSQVRGIGYEQYF
TRBJ2-3	TRBD2	-	TRBV6-5	TGTGCCAGCCGGCGGCTAGCGGGGCGAGATACGCAGTATTTT	CASRRLAGRDTQYF